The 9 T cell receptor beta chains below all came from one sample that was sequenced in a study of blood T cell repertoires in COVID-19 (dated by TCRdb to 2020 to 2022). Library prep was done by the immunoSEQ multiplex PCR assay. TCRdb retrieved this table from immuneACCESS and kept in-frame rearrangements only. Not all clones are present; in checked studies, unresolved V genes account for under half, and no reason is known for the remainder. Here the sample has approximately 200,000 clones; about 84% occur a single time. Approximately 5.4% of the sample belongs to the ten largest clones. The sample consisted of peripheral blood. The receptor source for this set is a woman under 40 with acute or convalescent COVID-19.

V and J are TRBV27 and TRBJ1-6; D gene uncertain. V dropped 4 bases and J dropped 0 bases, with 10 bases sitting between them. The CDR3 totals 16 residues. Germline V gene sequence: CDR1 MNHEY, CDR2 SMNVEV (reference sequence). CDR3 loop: CASSYGLLSYNSPLHF. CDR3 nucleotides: TGTGCCAGCAGTTATGGACTCCTCTCCTATAATTCACCCCTCCACTTT.

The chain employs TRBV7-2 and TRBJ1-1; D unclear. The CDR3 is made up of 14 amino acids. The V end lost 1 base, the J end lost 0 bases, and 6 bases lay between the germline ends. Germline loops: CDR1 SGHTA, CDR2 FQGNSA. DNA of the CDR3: TGTGCCAGCAGCTTAGTTAATGTGAACACTGAAGCTTTCTTT. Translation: CASSLVNVNTEAFF. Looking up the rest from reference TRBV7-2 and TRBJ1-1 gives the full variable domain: GAGVSQSPSNKVTEKGKDVELRCDPISGHTALYWYRQSLGQGLEFLIYFQGNSAPDKSGLPSDRFSAERTGGSVSTLTIQRTQQEDSAVYLCASSLVNVNTEAFFGQGTRLTVV.

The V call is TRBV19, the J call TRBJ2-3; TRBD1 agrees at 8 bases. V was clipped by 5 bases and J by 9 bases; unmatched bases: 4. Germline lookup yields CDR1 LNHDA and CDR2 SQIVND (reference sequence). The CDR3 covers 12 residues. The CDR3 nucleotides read TGTGCCAGTAGTCAGGGGGCTTTGACGCAGTATTTT. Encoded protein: CASSQGALTQYF.

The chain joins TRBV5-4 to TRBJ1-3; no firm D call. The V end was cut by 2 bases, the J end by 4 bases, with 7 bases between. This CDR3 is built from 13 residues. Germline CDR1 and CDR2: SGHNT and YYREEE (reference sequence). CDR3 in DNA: TGTGCCAGCAGCTTCAGGTCAGGAAACACCATATATTTT. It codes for CASSFRSGNTIYF.

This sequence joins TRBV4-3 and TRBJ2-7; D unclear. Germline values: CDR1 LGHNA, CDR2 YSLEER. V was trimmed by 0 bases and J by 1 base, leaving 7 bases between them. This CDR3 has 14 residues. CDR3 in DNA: TGCGCCAGCAGCCAAGATTGGCAGTCCTACGAGCAGTACTTC. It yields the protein CASSQDWQSYEQYF.

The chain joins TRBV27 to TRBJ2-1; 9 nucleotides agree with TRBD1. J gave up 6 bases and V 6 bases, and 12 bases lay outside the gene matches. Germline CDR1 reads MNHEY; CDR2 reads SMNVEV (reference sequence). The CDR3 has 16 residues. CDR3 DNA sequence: TGTGCCAGCAGCCCCTTGGTTGGGACAGGGCGCAATGAGCAGTTCTTC. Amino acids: CASSPLVGTGRNEQFF.

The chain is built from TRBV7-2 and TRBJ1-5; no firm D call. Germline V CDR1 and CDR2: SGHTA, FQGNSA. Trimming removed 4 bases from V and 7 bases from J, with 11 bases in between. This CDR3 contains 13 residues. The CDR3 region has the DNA TGTGCCAGCAGCTCCCGCGGAGAGCAGCCCCAGCATTTT. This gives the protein CASSSRGEQPQHF. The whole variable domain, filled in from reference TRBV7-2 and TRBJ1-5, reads GAGVSQSPSNKVTEKGKDVELRCDPISGHTALYWYRQSLGQGLEFLIYFQGNSAPDKSGLPSDRFSAERTGGSVSTLTIQRTQQEDSAVYLCASSSRGEQPQHFGDGTRLSIL.

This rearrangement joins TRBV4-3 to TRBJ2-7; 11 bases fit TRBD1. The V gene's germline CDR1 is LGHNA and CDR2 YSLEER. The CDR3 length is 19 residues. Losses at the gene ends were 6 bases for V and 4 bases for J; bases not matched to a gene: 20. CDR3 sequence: CASSPGEGFGQGAAYEQYF. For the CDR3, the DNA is TGCGCCAGCAGTCCTGGAGAGGGATTCGGACAGGGGGCGGCATACGAGCAGTACTTC.

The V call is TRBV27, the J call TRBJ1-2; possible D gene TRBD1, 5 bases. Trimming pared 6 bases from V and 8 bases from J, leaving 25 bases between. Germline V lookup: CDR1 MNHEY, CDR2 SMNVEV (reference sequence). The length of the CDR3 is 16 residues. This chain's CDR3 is CASSQRVGPMIGGYTF. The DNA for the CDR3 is TGTGCCAGCAGCCAGCGGGTGGGACCTATGATCGGCGGCTACACCTTC.